Following are 30 T cell receptor beta chains from one sample sequenced in a study of T cells in Graves' hyperthyroidism and ophthalmopathy. RNA transcripts were the template for amplifying TCR beta CDR3 regions. Researchers ran a first-round RT-PCR on the TCR CDR3 using the HTBI primer set. TCRdb fed the multiplex PCR reads into MiXCR, producing one record per CDR3 protein. This table holds about 640,000 distinct CDR3 sequences, more than 12% found once. Sequenced material: blood. Every receptor here comes from a woman aged 50 to 60 with Graves' ophthalmopathy.

This clonotype was counted at least ten times. The chain carries TRBV7-9 and TRBJ2-3, with 7 bases that match TRBD1. The V gene end was trimmed by 6 bases and the J gene end by 0 bases; junction bases not matched to a gene: 6. The CDR3 runs 15 residues. Germline CDR1 reads SEHNR; CDR2 reads FQNEAQ (reference sequence). The DNA for the CDR3 is TGTGCCAGCAGAATGGGACAGCTAAGCACAGATACGCAGTATTTT. As protein: CASRMGQLSTDTQYF.

This chain connects TRBV7-9 to TRBJ2-1; 10 nucleotides match TRBD2. This CDR3 has 23 amino acids. Germline V gives CDR1 SEHNR, CDR2 FQNEAQ (reference sequence). Losses at the gene ends were 4 bases for V and 6 bases for J; bases not matched to a gene: 30. CDR3 sequence: CASSSNLYPGTGGTSGNLNEQFF. In DNA, the CDR3 is TGTGCCAGCAGCTCTAATTTATACCCCGGGACAGGAGGCACTAGCGGGAATCTCAATGAGCAGTTCTTC.

This clonotype was picked up many times. V and J are TRBV5-1 and TRBJ2-7, with TRBD1 matching over 9 bases. The CDR3 contains 16 residues. Germline V gene lookup returns CDR1 SGHRS and CDR2 YFSETQ. V lost 0 bases, J lost 7 bases, and 11 bases stayed unmatched. CDR3 sequence: CASSLAPRDREGEQYF. The CDR3 DNA reads TGCGCCAGCAGCTTGGCCCCCCGGGACAGGGAAGGTGAGCAGTACTTC.

The J gene is TRBJ2-7, the V gene TRBV7-9; D is perhaps TRBD1 or TRBD2 (5 bases each). Germline CDR1 is SEHNR and CDR2 is FQNEAQ (reference sequence). Trimming shortened V by 5 bases and J by 3 bases, and 14 bases separated the two germline ends. The CDR3 covers 14 residues. CDR3 residues: CASSQNRDLYEQYF. Here the CDR3 DNA reads TGTGCCAGCAGCCAAAATCGGGACCTCTACGAGCAGTACTTC.

This clonotype was observed many times. The chain combines TRBV2 with TRBJ1-6; D is unresolved. Deletions cut 7 bases from V and 13 bases from J, with 26 bases between. CDR1 SNHLY and CDR2 FYNNEI come from the germline V gene. The CDR3 loop spans 16 amino acids. The CDR3 bases are TGTGCCAGCACTTCAATGCAGGCAGGCTACTCGGTGCCCCTCCACTTT. It translates to CASTSMQAGYSVPLHF.

On this clonotype itself: A much larger clone is a single base away; this may be a read error. The chain recombines TRBV12-3 or TRBV12-4 with TRBJ2-2; 12 bases are shared with TRBD2. The CDR3 is 15 amino acids. The CDR3 nucleotides read TGTGCCAGCAGCCAGACTAGCGGGAGCACCGGGGAGCTGCTTTTT. This translates into CASSQTSGSTGELLF.

This clonotype occurred many times. The V call is TRBV2, the J call TRBJ2-3; D tentatively reads TRBD1 or TRBD2 (7 bases each). The V and J ends lost 4 bases and 6 bases respectively, with 14 bases between them. The CDR3 has 14 amino acids. The germline V gene has CDR1 SNHLY and CDR2 FYNNEI. CDR3 loop: CASSVQGEGDTQYF. The CDR3 nucleotides are TGTGCCAGCAGTGTCCAGGGGGAGGGGGATACGCAGTATTTT.

The gene calls are TRBV5-1 and TRBJ1-1; D is unclear. Trimming took 3 bases from V and 0 from J, leaving 15 bases between them. The CDR3 covers 16 residues. The V gene's germline CDR1 is SGHRS and CDR2 YFSETQ. The CDR3 here is CASSYRSTAMNTEAFF. CDR3 coding DNA: TGCGCCAGCAGCTATCGATCGACTGCGATGAACACTGAAGCTTTCTTT. The full variable domain, rest sourced from reference TRBV5-1 and TRBJ1-1, is KAGVTQTPRYLIKTRGQQVTLSCSPISGHRSVSWYQQTPGQGLQFLFEYFSETQRNKGNFPGRFSGRQFSNSRSEMNVSTLELGDSALYLCASSYRSTAMNTEAFFGQGTRLTVV.

This clonotype was counted only a few times. The V call is TRBV4-3, the J call TRBJ2-7, with a possible D match to TRBD2 (6 bases). This CDR3 has 15 residues. Trimming took 0 bases from V and 5 from J, leaving 14 bases between them. CDR1 is LGHNA and CDR2 is YSLEER in the germline V gene. CDR3 in DNA: TGCGCCAGCAGCCAAGAATATGGAGGGTTCGACGAGCAGTACTTC. It codes for CASSQEYGGFDEQYF.

This clonotype was observed many times. The chain carries TRBV29-1 and TRBJ1-2; D gene uncertain. The CDR3 has 12 amino acids. Trimming pared 6 bases from V and 4 bases from J, leaving 12 bases between. Germline values: CDR1 SQVTM, CDR2 ANQGSEA. The CDR3 here is CSVVHRTYGYTF. DNA for the CDR3: TGCAGCGTCGTTCACAGAACCTATGGCTACACCTTC.

This clonotype occurred a few times. This chain links TRBV29-1 with TRBJ2-5; no definite D call. Germline CDR1 and CDR2: SQVTM and ANQGSEA. Trimming removed 7 bases from V and 1 base from J, with 10 bases in between. This CDR3 contains 12 residues. CDR3 nucleotide sequence: TGCAGCGGCGCCGCAGTCCAAGAGACCCAGTACTTC. Translated, it gives CSGAAVQETQYF.

This clonotype was found many times. The CDR3 DNA reads TGTGCCAGCATCACCACGCTAGGTAGCTCCTACAATGAGCAGTTCTTC. It yields the protein CASITTLGSSYNEQFF. V usage is TRBV2 and J usage is TRBJ2-1; no firm D call. The CDR3 runs 16 residues. CDR1 SNHLY and CDR2 FYNNEI come from the germline V gene. The V gene lost 7 bases and the J gene lost 0 bases, with 16 bases spanning the gap. The full variable domain, its missing parts supplied by reference TRBV2 and TRBJ2-1, is EPEVTQTPSHQVTQMGQEVILRCVPISNHLYFYWYRQILGQKVEFLVSFYNNEISEKSEIFDDQFSVERPDGSNFTLKIRSTKLEDSAMYFCASITTLGSSYNEQFFGPGTRLTVL.

This clonotype was picked up many times. The V gene is TRBV27, the J gene TRBJ1-2, with TRBD1 as a possible D gene (6 bases). The ends were cut back, 3 bases at V and 3 bases at J, with 17 bases in the middle. The germline gives CDR1 MNHEY, CDR2 SMNVEV (reference sequence). CDR3 length: 16 residues. The CDR3 loop reads CASSFIGQTTDYGYTF. The CDR3 DNA follows: TGTGCCAGCAGTTTCATAGGACAGACGACTGACTATGGCTACACCTTC.

This clonotype was found a few times. The chain has TRBV14 and TRBJ1-1, with a possible D match to TRBD1 (5 bases). CDR3 length: 15 residues. V dropped 0 bases and J dropped 1 base, with 9 bases sitting between them. Germline V CDR1 and CDR2: SGHDN, FVKESK. For the CDR3, the DNA is TGTGCCAGCAGCCAAGACCTGACAGCGAACACTGAAGCTTTCTTT. It codes for CASSQDLTANTEAFF.

This clonotype was counted ten times or more. This chain joins TRBV5-1 and TRBJ2-5; tentative D call: TRBD2 (6 bases). This CDR3 region has 14 residues. Trimming shortened V by 4 bases and J by 5 bases, and 15 bases separated the two germline ends. CDR1 is SGHRS, CDR2 YFSETQ, per germline. CDR3 nucleotide sequence: TGCGCCAGCAGCGGAGGGACCAGTAGTGAGACCCAGTACTTC. It codes for CASSGGTSSETQYF. Full variable domain (missing parts from reference TRBV5-1 and TRBJ2-5): KAGVTQTPRYLIKTRGQQVTLSCSPISGHRSVSWYQQTPGQGLQFLFEYFSETQRNKGNFPGRFSGRQFSNSRSEMNVSTLELGDSALYLCASSGGTSSETQYFGPGTRLLVL.

The sample holds many counts of this clonotype. This sequence joins TRBV4-3 and TRBJ2-1; 8 nucleotides align to TRBD2. The trim removed 1 base at V and 3 bases at J, leaving 5 bases unmatched. The CDR3 runs 16 residues. CDR1 is LGHNA, CDR2 YSLEER, per germline. CDR3 sequence (DNA): TGCGCCAGCAGCCAAGGAGCGGGAGAGGGCTACAATGAGCAGTTCTTC. This translates into CASSQGAGEGYNEQFF.

This clonotype has at least ten counts. The chain uses TRBV24-1 and TRBJ1-1; 11 positions match TRBD1. CDR1 KGHDR and CDR2 SFDVKD come from the germline V gene. This CDR3 comprises 17 residues. Unmatched junction bases numbered 8, after V lost 5 bases and J lost 1 base. The CDR3 is CATSGGQGAVGNTEAFF. The CDR3 DNA is TGTGCCACCAGTGGTGGACAGGGGGCCGTAGGGAACACTGAAGCTTTCTTT.

This clonotype was observed at least ten times. The chain employs TRBV6-1 and TRBJ1-4, with TRBD1 as a possible D gene (5 bases). This CDR3 has 14 amino acids. CDR1 MNHNS and CDR2 SASEGT come from the germline V gene. V shed 5 bases and J shed 4 bases, with 11 bases lying between them. For the CDR3, the DNA is TGTGCCAGCAGTCCGGGACGGAGTAATGAAAAACTGTTTTTT. Protein product: CASSPGRSNEKLFF.

The J gene is TRBJ2-1, the V gene TRBV6-2 or TRBV6-3; D possibly corresponds to TRBD2 (6 bases). Germline-derived CDR1 and CDR2 are MNHEY and SVGEGT. V dropped 2 bases and J dropped 0 bases, with 11 bases sitting between them. The length of the CDR3 is 16 residues. The CDR3 loop is CASSYLIGGSYNEQFF. CDR3 coding DNA: TGTGCCAGCAGTTACCTGATCGGGGGCTCCTACAATGAGCAGTTCTTC.

In its sample, this clonotype was seen many times. DNA of the CDR3: TGCAGTGCTAGTTTAGGCGGAATAGAGACCCAGTACTTC. This codes for CSASLGGIETQYF. The V and J genes are TRBV20-1 and TRBJ2-5; D uncertain. This CDR3 has 13 residues. The V and J ends lost 3 bases and 4 bases respectively, with 12 bases between them. CDR1 and CDR2 from the germline V gene are DFQATT and SNEGSKA (reference sequence).

This clonotype was found many times. The chain carries TRBV19 and TRBJ1-5, with D tentatively TRBD1 (6 bases). The CDR3 runs 14 residues. V was pared by 4 bases and J by 0 bases, with 7 bases between. CDR1 is LNHDA, CDR2 SQIVND, per germline (reference sequence). The CDR3 DNA reads as TGTGCCAGTAGTAACAGGGTTAGCAATCAGCCCCAGCATTTT. Its translation is CASSNRVSNQPQHF.

In its sample, this clonotype was seen many times. The rearrangement uses TRBV4-2 and TRBJ1-5; D not resolved. Germline assignment: CDR1 LGHNA and CDR2 YNFKEQ. V lost 1 base to trimming and J lost 0 bases, with 7 bases between them. CDR3 length: 15 amino acids. The CDR3 bases are TGTGCCAGCAGCCAAGTTCAGAATAGCAATCAGCCCCAGCATTTT. Translation gives CASSQVQNSNQPQHF.

This clonotype was found many times. This chain links TRBV29-1 with TRBJ2-4; D remains unclear. This CDR3 comprises 12 residues. V lost 4 bases and J 8 bases, leaving 12 bases between the germline ends. Per germline, CDR1 SQVTM and CDR2 ANQGSEA. The CDR3 here is CSVVYEFDIQYF. The CDR3 region has the DNA TGCAGCGTTGTTTACGAGTTCGACATTCAGTACTTC. The variable domain in full, with the rest retrieved from reference TRBV29-1 and TRBJ2-4, is SAVISQKPSRDICQRGTSLTIQCQVDSQVTMMFWYRQQPGQSLTLIATANQGSEATYESGFVIDKFPISRPNLTFSTLTVSNMSPEDSSIYLCSVVYEFDIQYFGAGTRLSVL.

CDR3 residues: CAIKDGEPNSGNTIYF. The CDR3 DNA reads TGTGCCATCAAAGACGGGGAACCTAACTCTGGAAACACCATATATTTT. The chain links TRBV19 to TRBJ1-3, with D unresolved. CDR1 and CDR2 (germline): LNHDA, SQIVND (reference sequence). V was shortened by 10 bases and J by 0 bases, with 19 bases between the two germline ends. This CDR3 spans 16 amino acids.

This clonotype has a count of ten or more. This sequence joins TRBV6-1 and TRBJ2-7; possible D gene TRBD1, 6 bases. CDR1 MNHNS and CDR2 SASEGT come from the germline V gene. Between the trimmed V and J ends, which lost 5 bases and 3 bases, there was a span of 20 bases. This CDR3 spans 16 amino acids. The CDR3 DNA reads as TGTGCCAGCAGTACCATCCCTGGTCAGGGGTACTACGAGCAGTACTTC. Its translation is CASSTIPGQGYYEQYF.

This clonotype appeared many times. V is TRBV2 and J is TRBJ2-5; D uncertain. The CDR3 is 14 amino acids. CDR1 is SNHLY, CDR2 FYNNEI, per germline. V lost 2 bases and J 1 base, leaving 8 bases between the germline ends. The CDR3 sequence is CASSESGGQETQYF. CDR3 coding DNA: TGTGCCAGCAGTGAATCCGGCGGCCAAGAGACCCAGTACTTC.

V is TRBV28 and J is TRBJ2-7; 9 bases match TRBD1. CDR1 MDHEN and CDR2 SYDVKM come from the germline V gene. This CDR3 is 16 amino acids long. V lost 3 bases to trimming and J lost 3 bases; unmatched junction nucleotides: 9. This CDR3 reads CASSFPSTGGYYEQYF. The CDR3 DNA reads as TGTGCCAGCAGTTTTCCCTCGACAGGGGGATACTACGAGCAGTACTTC.

The chain employs TRBV3-1 and TRBJ2-1, with 11 bases fitting TRBD2. The germline gives CDR1 LGHDT, CDR2 YNNKEL (reference sequence). CDR3 length equals 16 residues. The V segment lost 3 bases and the J segment 5 bases; nucleotides outside the gene matches: 6. This CDR3 reads CASSHRGLAEDNEQFF. CDR3 DNA: TGTGCCAGCAGCCACAGGGGACTAGCGGAGGACAATGAGCAGTTCTTC.

The table lists this clonotype with many counts. The CDR3 region is CASSFHESSYNEQFF. In DNA form, the CDR3 reads TGTGCCAGCAGCTTCCATGAAAGCTCCTACAATGAGCAGTTCTTC. The chain joins TRBV11-2 to TRBJ2-1; no reliable D call. V lost 3 bases and J lost 0, with 9 bases in between. Per germline, CDR1 SGHAT and CDR2 FQNNGV. The CDR3 loop spans 15 amino acids. The whole variable domain, remainder taken from reference TRBV11-2 and TRBJ2-1, is EAGVAQSPRYKIIEKRQSVAFWCNPISGHATLYWYQQILGQGPKLLIQFQNNGVVDDSQLPKDRFSAERLKGVDSTLKIQPAKLEDSAVYLCASSFHESSYNEQFFGPGTRLTVL.

This clonotype was counted between two and nine times. V and J are TRBV24-1 and TRBJ2-1; 8 bases match TRBD2. Trimming took 2 bases from V and 3 from J; bases not matched to a gene: 5. The CDR3 runs 16 residues. Looked up from germline, CDR1 is KGHDR and CDR2 is SFDVKD. CDR3 sequence: CATSDSSGGIYNEQFF. For the CDR3, the DNA is TGTGCCACCAGTGATTCCTCGGGAGGGATCTACAATGAGCAGTTCTTC.